A selection of T cell receptor beta chains follows, all from one sample in a study of vaccination and CD4 T cells after COVID-19. Their antigen targets remain unknown. In TCRdb, the PCR reads were re-called with MiXCR into one record per CDR3 protein. The table lists approximately 20,000 distinct CDR3 sequences, around 38% of them singletons. The sample here was CD4+ T cells from blood, cultured in vitro, taken before SARS-CoV-2 vaccination. Source of these receptors: a human donor who received a COVID-19 vaccine. Both conserved end residues are part of each CDR3. Fields, in order: V gene, J gene, clone size, CDR3 protein. The size of a clone is reported for some rows only, either as once, few or many, or as a class for expanded clones.

V gene: TRBV30
J gene: TRBJ1-1
clone size: .
CDR3 protein: CAWSRENTEAFF

V gene: TRBV6-1
J gene: TRBJ1-1
clone size: few
CDR3 protein: CASRQGADTEAFF

V gene: TRBV19
J gene: TRBJ2-7
clone size: .
CDR3 protein: CASSISMTRREQYF

V gene: TRBV6-2/TRBV6-3
J gene: TRBJ2-3
clone size: .
CDR3 protein: CASSKSGGGMTDTQYF

V gene: TRBV7-9
J gene: TRBJ2-6
clone size: .
CDR3 protein: CASSLKLTGASSGANVLTF

V gene: TRBV12-3/TRBV12-4
J gene: TRBJ1-2
clone size: .
CDR3 protein: CASSRTGAEYGYTF

V gene: TRBV2
J gene: TRBJ1-2
clone size: .
CDR3 protein: CASTTGGSLNYGYTF

V gene: TRBV7-8
J gene: TRBJ1-2
clone size: few
CDR3 protein: CASSLGGYGYTF

V gene: TRBV15
J gene: TRBJ2-3
clone size: .
CDR3 protein: CATSRDQADTQYF

V gene: TRBV7-8
J gene: TRBJ1-3
clone size: few
CDR3 protein: CASSLFRAGNTIYF

V gene: TRBV30
J gene: TRBJ1-3
clone size: few
CDR3 protein: CAWAASSSGNTIYF

V gene: TRBV6-2/TRBV6-3
J gene: TRBJ1-2
clone size: .
CDR3 protein: CASRGTVYGYTF

V gene: TRBV5-1
J gene: TRBJ1-2
clone size: .
CDR3 protein: CASSLGRKYNYGYTF

V gene: TRBV20-1
J gene: TRBJ1-4
clone size: .
CDR3 protein: CSARTGGEKLFF

V gene: TRBV30
J gene: TRBJ2-2
clone size: .
CDR3 protein: CARGRMNTREPFF

V gene: TRBV11-3
J gene: TRBJ2-7
clone size: .
CDR3 protein: CASSPDGNYEQYF

V gene: TRBV5-1
J gene: TRBJ1-5
clone size: .
CDR3 protein: CASSGGPQHF

V gene: TRBV30
J gene: TRBJ1-6
clone size: few
CDR3 protein: CAWSVRGHHNSPLHF

V gene: TRBV10-3
J gene: TRBJ1-1
clone size: .
CDR3 protein: CAIRPWGVNTEAFF

V gene: TRBV6-1
J gene: TRBJ2-2
clone size: .
CDR3 protein: CASSRPGLLDVGPGELFF

V gene: TRBV5-1
J gene: TRBJ1-5
clone size: few
CDR3 protein: CASSPDGQPQHF

V gene: TRBV7-2
J gene: TRBJ2-3
clone size: .
CDR3 protein: CASSLAGQGEDTQYF

V gene: TRBV27
J gene: TRBJ1-2
clone size: .
CDR3 protein: CASRDWNYGYTF

V gene: TRBV15
J gene: TRBJ2-4
clone size: few
CDR3 protein: CATSTNRRNIQYF

V gene: TRBV12-3/TRBV12-4
J gene: TRBJ2-7
clone size: few
CDR3 protein: CASSPGQGAREQYF

V gene: TRBV6-5
J gene: TRBJ1-1
clone size: .
CDR3 protein: CASSYRERGTEAFF

V gene: TRBV7-8
J gene: TRBJ1-5
clone size: .
CDR3 protein: CASSLGPTRYSNQPQHF

V gene: TRBV24-1
J gene: TRBJ1-2
clone size: few
CDR3 protein: CATSVGQSYGYTF

V gene: TRBV20-1
J gene: TRBJ2-7
clone size: .
CDR3 protein: CSAEGSSGYYEQYF

V gene: TRBV20-1
J gene: TRBJ2-3
clone size: .
CDR3 protein: CSARDPTADTQYF

V gene: TRBV7-8
J gene: TRBJ1-2
clone size: .
CDR3 protein: CASSLSQGSGYTF

V gene: TRBV20-1
J gene: TRBJ2-7
clone size: .
CDR3 protein: CSARGTSGGQSSYEQYF

V gene: TRBV12-3/TRBV12-4
J gene: TRBJ2-5
clone size: .
CDR3 protein: CASTRGVGGLGETQYF

V gene: TRBV6-1
J gene: TRBJ1-4
clone size: .
CDR3 protein: CASSVGQGSEKLFF

V gene: TRBV7-2
J gene: TRBJ1-2
clone size: medium-sized
CDR3 protein: CASSLVVGQGNYGYTF

V gene: TRBV6-1
J gene: TRBJ1-2
clone size: few
CDR3 protein: CASSPMNRERGYTF

V gene: TRBV12-3/TRBV12-4
J gene: TRBJ2-3
clone size: .
CDR3 protein: CASSPGTVKPSTDTQYF

V gene: TRBV20-1
J gene: TRBJ2-2
clone size: few
CDR3 protein: CSARVPSGVGTGELFF

V gene: TRBV19
J gene: TRBJ1-2
clone size: few
CDR3 protein: CASSISYRGNGYTF

V gene: TRBV2
J gene: TRBJ1-3
clone size: .
CDR3 protein: CASSSSGSGNTIYF

V gene: TRBV27
J gene: TRBJ2-4
clone size: once
CDR3 protein: CASSLMAKNIQYF

V gene: TRBV6-5
J gene: TRBJ1-6
clone size: few
CDR3 protein: CASSYYSRTGGDSPLHF

V gene: TRBV6-1
J gene: TRBJ1-1
clone size: .
CDR3 protein: CASSEAQINTEAFF

V gene: TRBV27
J gene: TRBJ2-7
clone size: few
CDR3 protein: CASSLFRGVEQYF

V gene: TRBV5-8
J gene: TRBJ2-5
clone size: few
CDR3 protein: CASSSFRDSQETQYF

V gene: TRBV5-1
J gene: TRBJ1-3
clone size: once
CDR3 protein: CASSPSTGSPSGNTIYF

V gene: TRBV20-1
J gene: TRBJ1-5
clone size: .
CDR3 protein: CSARAEQGAGQPQHF

V gene: TRBV9
J gene: TRBJ2-2
clone size: .
CDR3 protein: CASSVVDNTGELFF

V gene: TRBV5-5
J gene: TRBJ2-3
clone size: .
CDR3 protein: CASSPIQGWTDTQYF

V gene: TRBV5-1
J gene: TRBJ2-1
clone size: .
CDR3 protein: CASSLSTVPNEQFF

V gene: TRBV14
J gene: TRBJ1-6
clone size: .
CDR3 protein: CASSRIGQGDSPLHF

V gene: TRBV2
J gene: TRBJ2-6
clone size: .
CDR3 protein: CASSRVSGANVLTF

V gene: TRBV12-3/TRBV12-4
J gene: TRBJ2-3
clone size: .
CDR3 protein: CASSFIGDTQYF